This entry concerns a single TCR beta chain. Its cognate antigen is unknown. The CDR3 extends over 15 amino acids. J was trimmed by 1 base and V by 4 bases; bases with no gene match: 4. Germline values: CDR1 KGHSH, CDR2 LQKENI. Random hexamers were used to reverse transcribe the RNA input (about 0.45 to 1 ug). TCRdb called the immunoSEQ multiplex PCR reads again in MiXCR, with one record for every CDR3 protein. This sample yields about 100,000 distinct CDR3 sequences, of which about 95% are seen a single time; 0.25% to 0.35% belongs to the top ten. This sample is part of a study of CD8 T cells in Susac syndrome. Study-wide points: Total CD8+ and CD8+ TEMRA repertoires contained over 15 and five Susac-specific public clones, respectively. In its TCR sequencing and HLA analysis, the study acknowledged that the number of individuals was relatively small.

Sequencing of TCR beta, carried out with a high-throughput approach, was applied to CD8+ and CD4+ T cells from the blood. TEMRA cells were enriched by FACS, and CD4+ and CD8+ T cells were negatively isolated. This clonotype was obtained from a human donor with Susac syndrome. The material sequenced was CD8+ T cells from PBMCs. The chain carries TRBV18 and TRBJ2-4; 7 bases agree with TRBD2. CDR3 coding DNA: TGTGCCAGCTCACTCGGGGAGGGCGCCAAAAACATTCAGTACTTC. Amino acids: CASSLGEGAKNIQYF.